Listed below are T cell receptor beta chains from one sample, sequenced in a study of blood T cell repertoires in COVID-19. TCRdb's table, derived via immunoSEQ multiplex PCR, lists solely in-frame clones and lacks some. Of 90,000 to 110,000 clones in the sample, about 75% are singletons; the top ten hold approximately 20%. The sample consisted of peripheral blood. Receptors were obtained from a woman between 65 and 79 years old with acute or convalescent COVID-19. The CDR3 runs from the conserved cysteine through the conserved F or W. Expanded clones get a size class; other rows say once, few or many, or leave the size out.

-	TRBV7-2	TRBJ1-6	CASSWTGHNSPLHF
-	TRBV30	TRBJ1-1	CAWTRGVEAFF
-	TRBV7-2	TRBJ1-5	CASSLNRQSNQPQHF
-	TRBV7-9	TRBJ1-2	CASRKSGLGYGYTF
-	TRBV5-4	TRBJ2-7	CASSFQRGVFYEQYF
-	TRBV19	TRBJ1-5	CASSIDNRNQPQHF
-	TRBV3-1/TRBV3-2	TRBJ2-7	CASSQARSSYEQYF
-	TRBV18	TRBJ1-2	CASSRQGDGYTF
once	TRBV6-5	TRBJ1-5	CASRGEVRGRPQHF
-	TRBV23-1	TRBJ1-2	CASSQSTVRYGYTF
once	TRBV9	TRBJ1-5	CASSVDEHSNQPQHF
-	TRBV27	TRBJ2-5	CASSSRSGTSAKETQYF
-	TRBV7-9	TRBJ1-2	CAGWSDRGSYGYTF
-	TRBV3-1/TRBV3-2	TRBJ1-2	CASSQERGNYGYTF
-	TRBV3-1/TRBV3-2	TRBJ1-2	CASSQVALHLHYGYTF
-	TRBV10-3	TRBJ1-4	CAISEVFGQGREKLFF
-	TRBV18	TRBJ1-2	CASSGTDYGYTF
-	TRBV7-2	TRBJ2-2	CASSLRTSGNTGELFF
-	TRBV5-6	TRBJ2-7	CASSPIGGALYEQYF
-	TRBV28	TRBJ1-2	CASSRLQQIYGYTF
few	TRBV10-1	TRBJ1-2	CASSESGRMDGYTF
few	TRBV7-2	TRBJ2-7	CASSFRAGDYEQYF
many	TRBV11-3	TRBJ1-1	CASSSGQGITEAFF
few	TRBV11-1	TRBJ1-1	CASSRLQGTTEAFF
-	TRBV4-3	TRBJ1-3	CASSPTGGGNTIYF
-	TRBV10-3	TRBJ2-3	CAISESGGTDTQYF
-	TRBV19	TRBJ1-4	CASTAGESLFEKLFF
-	TRBV19	TRBJ1-5	CASSEVGGGNQPQHF
-	TRBV2	TRBJ1-1	CASRAPIWNTEAFF